What follows is one T cell receptor (beta chain) and its context. This clonotype was found many times. What antigen it recognizes has not been identified. Per-base qualities were not stored, and no clone one base away is much larger. This sample was taken from a study of T cells in Graves' hyperthyroidism and ophthalmopathy (dated by TCRdb to the late 2010s). As for the study more broadly: Peripheral blood samples were taken at initial diagnosis, before any treatment was given. To identify distinguishing TCR V-J signatures, a discovery cohort of around 98 patients was used, comprising 43 with Graves' ophthalmopathy and around 60 with stable Graves' hyperthyroidism. Prospective prediction of ophthalmopathy was tested in an independent validation cohort of approximately 19 hyperthyroidism patients and approximately 17 patients who later progressed to ophthalmopathy. The 75 to 100 discovery patients were randomly split 7:3 into training and test sets. Thyroid tissue and blood T-cell repertoires from about six Graves' hyperthyroidism patients were also compared in the study. After sampling, hyperthyroidism patients received methimazole starting at 30 mg daily, and ophthalmopathy patients received high-dose intravenous methylprednisolone. TCR Vbeta CDR3 sequencing of 120 to 150 peripheral blood samples (more than 40 ophthalmopathy, 75 hyperthyroidism and approximately 17 progressor patients) is reported in the paper.

Study-wide conclusions, independent of this receptor: During validation, the model predicted progression to ophthalmopathy a median of roughly 7.1 months ahead of onset, with around 71% sensitivity and more than 72% specificity. A model built on a 13 V-J signature distinguished ophthalmopathy from stable hyperthyroidism, reaching 85% to 90% sensitivity and 81.08% specificity in cross-validation and 80%/75% in testing. Most expanded thyroid clonotypes (frequency above 0.001) were also detected in blood, a finding suggesting that blood repertoires may reflect thyroid immune responses. Sample size was not statistically predetermined, and blinding of investigators to group allocation was not performed.

From the germline V gene, CDR1 is SGHRS and CDR2 is YFSETQ. The CDR3 has 18 amino acids, counting the end cysteine and phenylalanine. CDR3 DNA only is kept here, 54 bases in frame from base 1. V and J lose 5 bases and 0 bases, and a span of 22 bases separates them. Ophthalmopathy patients had moderately to severely active disease, with a Clinical Activity Score of 3 or more, a NOSPECS grade of 4 or more, and a disease duration of less than 3 months. The study excluded patients with uncontrolled infections, other autoimmune diseases, pregnancy or lactation. Clinical symptoms, serum thyroxine and TRAb, thyroid ultrasound, and orbital computed tomography formed the basis for the diagnoses. PBMCs were isolated from 10 ml of fresh peripheral blood by Ficoll-Paque density gradient centrifugation. Total RNA was extracted using Trizol reagent, and RNA quality was assessed on an Agilent 2100 Bioanalyzer. The TCR beta CDR3 regions were amplified from RNA transcripts. A first-round RT-PCR of the TCR CDR3 used the HTBI primer set with the Qiagen OneStep RT-PCR kit. The libraries were constructed in a second round of multiplex PCR and then size-selected and purified. Paired-end sequencing of the libraries was performed with 100 bp reads on an Illumina HiSeq2000. The published analysis was carried out like this. SOAPnuke was used to process the raw data, with reads discarded if the reads contained adapters or uncalled bases, had a mean Phred below 15, or lacked an exact constant-primer or identifier match. High-quality paired reads were merged using COPE v1.2.5, and each unique nucleotide sequence was defined as a clonotype. MiTCR v1.1 was used to align clonotypes to the IMGT TRBV, TRBD and TRBJ reference segments. The analysis included only V-J combinations with a frequency above 0.0001, which together covered roughly 99% of the repertoires. The TCS score was defined as F50 (clonal expansion) divided by E x V (chaos), with BLOSUM62-based TCRdist calculated between CDR3 peptides within each V-J. Welch's t-statistics and random forest reduced just over 500 V-J features to some 14, which were used in a naive Bayes classifier (R e1071). The raw public data were reprocessed by TCRdb itself: fastp quality trimming at Q25, MiXCR clonotype calling, in-frame beta chains only. CDR3 protein sequences are deduplicated, and each keeps its most common genes and DNA. These V and J calls originate from TCRdb's pipeline instead of the authors' own analysis. The sample yields 700,000 or so distinct CDR3 sequences; 14% were counted once. The ten largest clones represent 12% of the sample.

This receptor was identified in a woman aged 45-65 years with Graves' ophthalmopathy. Sequenced sample: blood. The rearrangement joined TRBV5-1 to TRBJ2-3; the D assignment is uncertain and may be TRBD1 or TRBD2, with 5 bases supporting each. CDR3 loop: CASRPGDGRPISTDTQYF. The DNA is as follows: TGCGCCAGCAGGCCTGGGGACGGCCGTCCTATCAGCACAGATACGCAGTATTTT.